These T cell receptor beta chains were read from a single sample in a study of blood T cell repertoires in COVID-19. Sequenced by immunoSEQ multiplex PCR; TCRdb stores in-frame clones only, minus some. The repertoire holds 200,000 to 250,000 clones, with approximately 78% as singletons. Specimen: peripheral blood. These receptors all stem from an elderly woman with acute or convalescent COVID-19. The CDR3 runs from the conserved cysteine through the conserved F or W. The D gene is left open where the match is weak. The size entry is marked missing in some rows and otherwise reads once, few, many or a size class.

d_gene	j_gene	abundance	v_gene	CDR3nt	CDR3aa
TRBD2	TRBJ2-3	NA	TRBV3-1/TRBV3-2	TGTGCCAGCAGCCTCCGACTAGCGGGGGGCACAGATACGCAGTATTTT	CASSLRLAGGTDTQYF
TRBD1	TRBJ1-5	NA	TRBV5-1	TGCGCCAGCAGCTCCCAAGCCGGGACAGGGAATCAGCCCCAGCATTTT	CASSSQAGTGNQPQHF
TRBD2	TRBJ2-1	NA	TRBV4-1	TGCGCCAGCAGCGGAGGGAGCGGGAGGGCCCTATACAATGAGCAGTTCTTC	CASSGGSGRALYNEQFF
TRBD1	TRBJ2-2	NA	TRBV7-9	TGTGCCAGCAGCTCCCCCCGTCGATTACGACAGGGGAACACCGGGGAGCTGTTTTTT	CASSSPRRLRQGNTGELFF
TRBD1	TRBJ1-1	once	TRBV5-1	TGCGCCAGCAGCACCGGACAGGGGGTCTTCATGAACACTGAAGCTTTCTTT	CASSTGQGVFMNTEAFF
NA	TRBJ2-5	NA	TRBV11-2	TGTGCCAGCAGCTTCGGGGGTGGGCCCTGGGGGGAGACCCAGTACTTC	CASSFGGGPWGETQYF
TRBD2	TRBJ2-1	NA	TRBV4-3	TGCGCCAGCAGCCAGCGAGGACTAGCGGAGGCATACAATGAGCAGTTCTTC	CASSQRGLAEAYNEQFF
TRBD2	TRBJ2-7	once	TRBV27	TGTGCCAGCAGTTTATCCGGAGGGGTCTTGGGCGGGAGGTCCCCCGAGCAGTACTTC	CASSLSGGVLGGRSPEQYF
NA	TRBJ2-2	NA	TRBV27	TGTGCCAGCAGTCCCCGGAGGAGCCCCGGGGAGCTGTTTTTT	CASSPRRSPGELFF
NA	TRBJ1-2	once	TRBV29-1	TGCAGCGTTAGCGGGGGCGCTGGCTACACCTTC	CSVSGGAGYTF
TRBD1	TRBJ2-5	NA	TRBV25-1	TGTGCCAGCAGGGAGGGACAGGGGGTAGAGACCCAGTACTTC	CASREGQGVETQYF
NA	TRBJ1-1	few	TRBV6-5	TGTGCCAGCTCTACGACCGGGTCCACTGAAGCTTTCTTT	CASSTTGSTEAFF
NA	TRBJ2-3	few	TRBV19	TGTGCCTCCAGGGTCGCGGGGGCGGATACGCAGTATTTT	CASRVAGADTQYF
NA	TRBJ1-3	few	TRBV4-3	TGCGCCAGCAGCCAAGAACCCGTTGGGACACCCGCTGGAAACACCATATATTTT	CASSQEPVGTPAGNTIYF
TRBD1	TRBJ1-6	NA	TRBV18	TGTGCCAGCTCGCTGGGGACAGGGGGAGTGAGTAATTCACCCCTCCACTTT	CASSLGTGGVSNSPLHF
TRBD2	TRBJ2-1	NA	TRBV11-2	TGTGCCAGCAGCGCCCCGGGGGTAGCGGGAGTGAATGAGCAGTTCTTC	CASSAPGVAGVNEQFF
NA	TRBJ1-1	once	TRBV11-1	TGTGCCAGCAGCTTAGTCGGTCAGGCCATGAACACTGAAGCTTTCTTT	CASSLVGQAMNTEAFF
TRBD2	TRBJ2-3	NA	TRBV11-3	TGTGCCAGCAGCTTAGGCGGGGGGACAGATACGCAGTATTTT	CASSLGGGTDTQYF
NA	TRBJ1-1	NA	TRBV18	TGTGCCAGCTCACCACCGGTCACGCGGAACACTGAAGCTTTCTTT	CASSPPVTRNTEAFF